One sample yielded the 29 T cell receptor beta chains listed below, sequenced in a study of cytomegalovirus exposure and HLA in healthy donors. PCR amplification relied on 60 Vbeta primers (plus 13 Jbeta primers). The method was immunoSEQ multiplex PCR; TCRdb's version includes in-frame clones alone and lacks a portion of them. The profile shows tens of thousands of clones, about 78% of them singletons. The source material was PBMCs. The receptors come from a male donor in good health and CMV-seronegative.

This sequence joins TRBV7-2 and TRBJ2-7; 9 nucleotides match TRBD2. The CDR3 extends over 15 amino acids. Germline lookup yields CDR1 SGHTA and CDR2 FQGNSA. V trimming: 6 bases; J trimming: 6 bases; junction bases outside the gene matches: 12. CDR3 DNA sequence: TGTGCCAGCAGATCCGCGGGGGGGCCATCGCGCGAGCAGTACTTC. Its protein product is CASRSAGGPSREQYF. The variable domain in full, with the rest retrieved from reference TRBV7-2 and TRBJ2-7, is GAGVSQSPSNKVTEKGKDVELRCDPISGHTALYWYRQSLGQGLEFLIYFQGNSAPDKSGLPSDRFSAERTGGSVSTLTIQRTQQEDSAVYLCASRSAGGPSREQYFGPGTRLTVT.

The gene calls are TRBV6-6 and TRBJ1-5; no firm D call. Trimming took 5 bases from V and 7 from J, leaving 15 bases between them. The germline V gene has CDR1 MNHNY and CDR2 SVGAGI (reference sequence). CDR3 length equals 14 residues. The CDR3 protein is CASSRAGGWQPQHF. For the CDR3, the DNA is TGTGCCAGCAGTCGCGCCGGAGGTTGGCAGCCCCAGCATTTT.

The rearrangement uses TRBV4-2 and TRBJ2-3; no definite D call. Per germline, CDR1 LGHNA and CDR2 YNFKEQ. Deletions cut 1 base from V and 5 bases from J, with 13 bases between. This CDR3 has 15 amino acids. Here the CDR3 DNA reads TGTGCCAGCAGCCAAGCGTTGAGGCTAGTAGATACGCAGTATTTT. Amino acids: CASSQALRLVDTQYF.

The rearrangement links TRBV6-6 to TRBJ1-6; the D is unclear. The germline V gene has CDR1 MNHNY and CDR2 SVGAGI (reference sequence). This CDR3 region has 15 residues. V was trimmed by 6 bases and J by 0 bases, leaving 9 bases between them. The CDR3 loop is CASRRGSSYNSPLHF. The CDR3 DNA sequence: TGTGCCAGCAGACGCGGGAGCTCCTATAATTCACCCCTCCACTTT.

This chain connects TRBV6-5 to TRBJ2-7; D possibly corresponds to TRBD2 (5 bases). V shed 8 bases and J shed 4 bases, with 9 bases lying between them. This CDR3 has 11 residues. Germline CDR1 MNHEY, CDR2 SVGAGI. The CDR3 loop is CASAREYEQYF. DNA of the CDR3: TGTGCCAGCGCGAGGGAGTACGAGCAGTACTTC.

The CDR3 region is CARQTGFYNEQFF. CDR3 in DNA: TGTGCCAGACAGACAGGCTTTTACAATGAGCAGTTCTTC. The chain employs TRBV21-1 and TRBJ2-1; TRBD1, the table's D call, was not compared with the DNA. TRBV21-1 is assigned pseudogene status. The CDR3 consists of 13 residues.

This chain uses TRBV7-3 with TRBJ2-1; possibly TRBD2 for D (7 bases). Trimming cost V 4 bases and J 9 bases, with 22 bases left between them. The CDR3 runs 16 residues. From germline, CDR1 is SGHTA and CDR2 FQGTGA. The CDR3 DNA is TGTGCCAGCAGCTCCCAAGAGGGCCTTAGGGGGGGTGAGCAGTTCTTC. Its protein product is CASSSQEGLRGGEQFF.

This clone was seen once. V and J are TRBV7-8 and TRBJ2-1, with 10 positions matching TRBD2. V lost 3 bases and J lost 7; bases outside the gene matches: 18. The germline CDR1 and CDR2 sequences are SGHVS and FQNEAQ. This CDR3 contains 19 residues. The CDR3 is CASSFISYVWASGGNEQFF. The CDR3 DNA is TGTGCCAGCAGCTTTATTTCCTATGTGTGGGCTAGCGGGGGTAATGAGCAGTTCTTC.

This chain uses TRBV10-3 with TRBJ1-5, with D tentatively TRBD1 (5 bases). The V end was cut by 4 bases, the J end by 0 bases, with 25 bases between. The CDR3 runs to 20 residues. Germline V gene data show CDR1 as ENHRY and CDR2 as SYGVKD. As DNA, the CDR3 is TGTGCCATCAGTGCTACTCCCTATGCAAGACAGTCTTATAGCAATCAGCCCCAGCATTTT. It encodes CAISATPYARQSYSNQPQHF.

With respect to this clone: One end of the junction varies from germline; a read error may be responsible. V usage is TRBV27 and J usage is TRBJ2-1; D not resolved. The germline CDR1 and CDR2 sequences are MNHEY and SMNVEV (reference sequence). The CDR3 is made up of 15 amino acids. Here the CDR3 DNA reads TGTGCCGGCAGTTTGGTCCTGAGCTCCTACAATGAGCAGTTCTTC. It yields the protein CAGSLVLSSYNEQFF.

V and J are TRBV4-1 and TRBJ2-1; D gene uncertain. The length of the CDR3 is 12 residues. V shed 1 base and J shed 7 bases, with 5 bases lying between them. Germline V gives CDR1 MGHRA, CDR2 YSYEKL. The CDR3 spells CASSQVTNEQFF. The CDR3 DNA reads as TGCGCCAGCAGCCAAGTAACAAATGAGCAGTTCTTC.

In DNA, the CDR3 is TGTGCCAGCTCACCACCACCAGGGGCTATGAACACTGAAGCTTTCTTT. Translation: CASSPPPGAMNTEAFF. This rearrangement joins TRBV18 to TRBJ1-1, with a weak D call TRBD1 (6 bases). The CDR3 is 16 residues long. The germline gives CDR1 KGHSH, CDR2 LQKENI. Trimming removed 0 bases at V and 0 bases at J, with 11 bases between.

The chain joins TRBV5-4 to TRBJ2-1; 10 bases fit TRBD2. The CDR3 spans 16 residues. Per germline, CDR1 SGHNT and CDR2 YYREEE (reference sequence). The V and J ends lost 4 bases and 6 bases, in that order; junction bases with no gene match: 10. CDR3 sequence (DNA): TGTGCCAGCAGCCCCCCGGGGAGCGGGAGGGCCAATGAGCAGTTCTTC. Translating it yields CASSPPGSGRANEQFF.

The V gene is TRBV13, the J gene TRBJ2-7, with 12 bases lining up with TRBD2. This CDR3 contains 15 residues. Germline assignment: CDR1 PRHDT and CDR2 FYEKMQ (reference sequence). V was pared by 4 bases and J by 2 bases, with 3 bases of the junction left unmatched. The CDR3 DNA reads TGTGCCAGCAGCTCGCGACTAGCGGGGGCCTACGAGCAGTACTTC. Translation gives CASSSRLAGAYEQYF.

The V call is TRBV28, the J call TRBJ1-2; the match to TRBD1 covers 7 bases. The CDR3 length is 14 residues. V lost 7 bases, J lost 2 bases, and 7 bases stayed unmatched. Germline CDR1 reads MDHEN; CDR2 reads SYDVKM. The CDR3 is CASTLTGRNYGYTF. In nucleotides, the CDR3 is TGTGCCAGCACTTTGACAGGGAGGAACTATGGCTACACCTTC.

The chain recombines TRBV29-1 with TRBJ2-5, with 11 bases aligning to TRBD2. The CDR3 is 14 amino acids. After removal of 6 bases from V and 2 bases from J, the junction contained 5 bases not matched to a gene. Germline V CDR1 and CDR2: SQVTM, ANQGSEA. CDR3 DNA: TGCAGCGTCAGTAGGACTAGCGGGCAAGAGACCCAGTACTTC. Translated, it gives CSVSRTSGQETQYF.

V and J are TRBV19 and TRBJ1-5; TRBD1 matches 8 bases. The CDR3 has 15 amino acids. Germline V CDR1 and CDR2: LNHDA, SQIVND (reference sequence). J gave up 4 bases and V 4 bases, and 6 bases lay outside the gene matches. CDR3 protein: CASSTRDRKNQPQHF. The CDR3 nucleotides read TGTGCCAGTAGTACCCGGGACAGGAAGAATCAGCCCCAGCATTTT.

This clone has only one observation. This chain links TRBV29-1 with TRBJ2-1; possibly TRBD2 for D (6 bases). Trimming pared 6 bases from V and 6 bases from J, leaving 18 bases between. The germline CDR1 and CDR2 sequences are SQVTM and ANQGSEA. CDR3 size: 14 residues. Here the CDR3 reads CSVAPVGSGNEQFF. The CDR3 bases are TGCAGCGTAGCCCCCGTCGGGAGTGGCAATGAGCAGTTCTTC.

The chain uses TRBV21-1 and TRBJ2-1; TRBD1 is the table's D call, not checked against the DNA. TRBV21-1 counts as a pseudogene. The CDR3 extends over 14 amino acids. CDR3 region: CASSKEAGGNEQFF. The CDR3, as DNA: TGTGCCAGCAGCAAAGAGGCAGGGGGCAATGAGCAGTTCTTC.

J is TRBJ1-1 and V is TRBV5-1; D is possibly TRBD1 (6 bases). Germline V gene lookup returns CDR1 SGHRS and CDR2 YFSETQ. The CDR3 consists of 15 residues. V gave up 0 bases and J gave up 4 bases, with 13 bases separating them. CDR3 bases: TGCGCCAGCAGCTTGGCTTTCGGGGGGGCCACTGAAGCTTTCTTT. The encoded protein is CASSLAFGGATEAFF.

V usage is TRBV6-5 and J usage is TRBJ1-1, with no clear D. V lost 8 bases, J lost 7 bases, and 23 bases lay in between. CDR3 size: 15 residues. CDR1 is MNHEY, CDR2 SVGAGI, per germline. The CDR3 reads CASHVAGFESGEAFF. As DNA, the CDR3 is TGTGCCAGCCATGTGGCGGGGTTTGAGAGCGGTGAAGCTTTCTTT.

The rearrangement links TRBV28 to TRBJ2-5, with D maybe TRBD1 (8 bases). Germline V gene sequence: CDR1 MDHEN, CDR2 SYDVKM. The germline V and J ends were trimmed by 7 bases and 13 bases, with 19 bases remaining between them. The CDR3 runs to 12 residues. The CDR3 DNA is TGTGCCAGCACCCGGACAGGGAGGGTTCCGTACTTC. It yields the protein CASTRTGRVPYF.

The V gene is TRBV28, the J gene TRBJ2-5; weak D call: TRBD2 (6 bases). CDR1 MDHEN and CDR2 SYDVKM come from the germline V gene. The CDR3 is made up of 15 amino acids. Trimming took 7 bases from V and 1 from J, leaving 16 bases between them. This CDR3 is CASINAGSLQETQYF. The CDR3 nucleotides read TGTGCCAGCATCAATGCCGGGAGCCTCCAAGAGACCCAGTACTTC. Complete variable domain (other parts from reference TRBV28 and TRBJ2-5): DVKVTQSSRYLVKRTGEKVFLECVQDMDHENMFWYRQDPGLGLRLIYFSYDVKMKEKGDIPEGYSVSREKKERFSLILESASTNQTSMYLCASINAGSLQETQYFGPGTRLLVL.

The chain joins TRBV11-2 to TRBJ2-3; D uncertain. This CDR3 is built from 14 residues. Germline V gene data show CDR1 as SGHAT and CDR2 as FQNNGV. V was shortened by 4 bases and J by 4 bases, with 12 bases between the two germline ends. The CDR3 bases are TGTGCCAGCAGCTCCCTAGTGAGCGCAGATACGCAGTATTTT. Amino acids: CASSSLVSADTQYF.

V and J are TRBV10-2 and TRBJ1-1; D remains unclear. The CDR3 loop spans 14 amino acids. The germline V gene has CDR1 WSHSY and CDR2 SAAADI. V dropped 3 bases and J dropped 0 bases, with 8 bases sitting between them. The CDR3 DNA sequence: TGCGCCAGCAGTGAATCTCGGGTGAACACTGAAGCTTTCTTT. It encodes CASSESRVNTEAFF.

This chain links TRBV18 with TRBJ2-3, with 7 bases aligning to TRBD1. CDR3 size: 15 residues. Per the germline V gene, CDR1 is KGHSH and CDR2 is LQKENI. V shed 0 bases, J shed 1 base, and the junction held 1 base outside the gene matches. CDR3 residues: CASSPPGQGTDTQYF. The CDR3 region has the DNA TGTGCCAGCTCACCACCTGGACAGGGCACAGATACGCAGTATTTT.

The chain uses TRBV7-2 and TRBJ1-5; D may be TRBD1 (5 bases). Germline values: CDR1 SGHTA, CDR2 FQGNSA. V dropped 6 bases and J dropped 5 bases, with 11 bases sitting between them. This CDR3 is 13 amino acids long. The DNA for the CDR3 is TGTGCCAGCAGTACGACAGAATATCAGCCCCAGCATTTT. Translating gives CASSTTEYQPQHF.

The chain links TRBV28 to TRBJ2-5; TRBD1 matches 8 bases. Germline CDR1 and CDR2: MDHEN and SYDVKM. This CDR3 is built from 13 residues. J was trimmed by 11 bases and V by 6 bases; bases with no gene match: 11. CDR3 residues: CASRTGGSGEQYF. Here the CDR3 DNA reads TGTGCCAGCAGAACAGGGGGGTCAGGGGAGCAGTACTTC.

This clone came up a few times. The chain links TRBV11-2 to TRBJ2-1, with 7 bases aligning to TRBD2. Germline V gene data show CDR1 as SGHAT and CDR2 as FQNNGV. The CDR3 contains 14 residues. The junction had 5 bases not matched to a gene; V was cut back by 0 bases and J by 9 bases. The CDR3 reads CASSLESGVAEQFF. CDR3 coding DNA: TGTGCCAGCAGCTTAGAGAGCGGGGTGGCTGAGCAGTTCTTC. The entire variable domain, with the rest obtained from reference TRBV11-2 and TRBJ2-1, is as follows: EAGVAQSPRYKIIEKRQSVAFWCNPISGHATLYWYQQILGQGPKLLIQFQNNGVVDDSQLPKDRFSAERLKGVDSTLKIQPAKLEDSAVYLCASSLESGVAEQFFGPGTRLTVL.